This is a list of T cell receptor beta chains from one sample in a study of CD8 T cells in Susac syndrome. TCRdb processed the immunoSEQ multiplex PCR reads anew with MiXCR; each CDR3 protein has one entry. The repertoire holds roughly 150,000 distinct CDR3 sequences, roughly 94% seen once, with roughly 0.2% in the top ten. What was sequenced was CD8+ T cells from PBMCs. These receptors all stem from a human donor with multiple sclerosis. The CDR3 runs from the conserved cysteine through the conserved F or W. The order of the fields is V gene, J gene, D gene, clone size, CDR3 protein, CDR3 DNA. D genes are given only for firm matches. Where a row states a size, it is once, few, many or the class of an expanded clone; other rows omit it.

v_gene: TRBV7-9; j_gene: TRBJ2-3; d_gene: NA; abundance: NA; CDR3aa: CASSSSPATQYF; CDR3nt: TGTGCCAGCAGCTCTAGTCCAGCTACGCAGTATTTT
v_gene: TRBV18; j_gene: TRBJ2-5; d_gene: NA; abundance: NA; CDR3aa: CASSLRPGGGTKETQYF; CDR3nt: TGTGCCAGCTCACTTCGTCCCGGGGGCGGGACCAAAGAGACCCAGTACTTC
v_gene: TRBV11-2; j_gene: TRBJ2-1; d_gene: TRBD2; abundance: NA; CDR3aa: CASSLGGASPNEQFF; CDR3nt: TGTGCCAGCAGTCTCGGGGGGGCCAGCCCGAATGAGCAGTTCTTC
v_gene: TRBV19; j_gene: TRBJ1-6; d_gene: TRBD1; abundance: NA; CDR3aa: CASSVIRDRNSPLHF; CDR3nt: TGTGCCAGTAGTGTTATACGGGACAGGAATTCACCCCTCCACTTT
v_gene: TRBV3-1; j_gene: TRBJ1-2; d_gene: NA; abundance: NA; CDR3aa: CASSQLSRRDYGYTF; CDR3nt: TGTGCCAGCAGCCAACTTTCCAGACGGGACTATGGCTACACCTTC
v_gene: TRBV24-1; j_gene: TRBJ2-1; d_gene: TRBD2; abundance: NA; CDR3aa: CATQLAGGYNEQFF; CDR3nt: TGTGCCACGCAACTAGCGGGGGGATACAATGAGCAGTTCTTC
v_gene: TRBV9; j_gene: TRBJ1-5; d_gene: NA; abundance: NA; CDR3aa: CASSESSNQPQHF; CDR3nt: TGTGCCAGCAGTGAATCAAGCAATCAGCCCCAGCATTTT
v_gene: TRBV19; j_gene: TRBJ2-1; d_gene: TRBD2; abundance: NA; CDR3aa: CASSIFKRTSGDEQFF; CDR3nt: TGTGCCAGTAGTATATTCAAAAGGACTAGCGGCGATGAGCAGTTCTTC
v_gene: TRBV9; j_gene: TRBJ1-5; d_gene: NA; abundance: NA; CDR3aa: CASSVGTDRIEPQHF; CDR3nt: TGTGCCAGCAGCGTGGGGACCGATCGTATAGAGCCCCAGCATTTT
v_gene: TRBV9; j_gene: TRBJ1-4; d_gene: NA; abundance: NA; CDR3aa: CASSVATGNEKLFF; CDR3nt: TGTGCCAGCAGCGTAGCAACAGGCAATGAAAAACTGTTTTTT
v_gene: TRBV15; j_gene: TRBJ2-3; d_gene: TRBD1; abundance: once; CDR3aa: CATSRVGTGSTDTQYF; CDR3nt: TGTGCCACCAGCAGAGTAGGGACAGGGAGCACAGATACGCAGTATTTT
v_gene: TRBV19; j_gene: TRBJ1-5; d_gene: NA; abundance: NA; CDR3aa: CASKPGWNQPQHF; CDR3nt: TGTGCCAGTAAGCCAGGGTGGAATCAGCCCCAGCATTTT
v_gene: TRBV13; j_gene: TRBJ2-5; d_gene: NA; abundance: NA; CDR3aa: CASSPRGVEETQYF; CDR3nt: TGTGCCAGCAGCCCCCGCGGGGTGGAAGAGACCCAGTACTTC
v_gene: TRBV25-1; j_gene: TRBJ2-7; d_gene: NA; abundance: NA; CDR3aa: CASSVRTGIGYEQYF; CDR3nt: TGTGCCAGCAGTGTTCGCACAGGGATCGGCTACGAGCAGTACTTC
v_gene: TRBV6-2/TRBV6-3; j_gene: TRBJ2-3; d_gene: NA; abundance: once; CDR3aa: CASSLGSRADTQYF; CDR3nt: TGTGCCAGCAGTCTGGGATCTCGGGCAGATACGCAGTATTTT
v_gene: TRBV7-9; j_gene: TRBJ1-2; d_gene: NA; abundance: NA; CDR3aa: CASSLSGKDGYTF; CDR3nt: TGTGCCAGCAGCTTAAGCGGGAAGGATGGCTACACCTTC
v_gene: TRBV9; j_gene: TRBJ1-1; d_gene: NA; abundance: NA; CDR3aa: CASSPTPGVEAFF; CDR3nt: TGTGCCAGCAGCCCCACCCCGGGAGTTGAAGCTTTCTTT
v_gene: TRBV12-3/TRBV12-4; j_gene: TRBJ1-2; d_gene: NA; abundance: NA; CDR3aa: CASSPDSDSNYGYTF; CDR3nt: TGTGCCAGCAGTCCAGACTCTGACAGTAACTATGGCTACACCTTC